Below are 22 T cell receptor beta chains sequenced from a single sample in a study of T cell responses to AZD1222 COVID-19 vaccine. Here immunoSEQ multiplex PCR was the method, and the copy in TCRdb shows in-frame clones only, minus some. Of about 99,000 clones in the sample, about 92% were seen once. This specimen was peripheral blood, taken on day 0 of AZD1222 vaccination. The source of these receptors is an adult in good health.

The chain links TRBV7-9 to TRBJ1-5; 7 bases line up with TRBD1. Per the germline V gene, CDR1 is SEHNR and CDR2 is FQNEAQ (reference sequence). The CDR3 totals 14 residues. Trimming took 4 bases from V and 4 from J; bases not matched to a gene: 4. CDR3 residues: CASSSMTGNQPQHF. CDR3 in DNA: TGTGCCAGCAGCTCCATGACAGGGAATCAGCCCCAGCATTTT. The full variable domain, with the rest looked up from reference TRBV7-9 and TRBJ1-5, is DTGVSQNPRHKITKRGQNVTFRCDPISEHNRLYWYRQTLGQGPEFLTYFQNEAQLEKSRLLSDRFSAERPKGSFSTLEIQRTEQGDSAMYLCASSSMTGNQPQHFGDGTRLSIL.

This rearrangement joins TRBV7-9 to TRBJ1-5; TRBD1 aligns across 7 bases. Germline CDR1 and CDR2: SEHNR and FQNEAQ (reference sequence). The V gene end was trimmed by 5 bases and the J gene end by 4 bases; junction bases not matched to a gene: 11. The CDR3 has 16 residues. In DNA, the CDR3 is TGTGCCAGCAGCCGTGGGTCGGGACAGTTGAATCAGCCCCAGCATTTT. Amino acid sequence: CASSRGSGQLNQPQHF.

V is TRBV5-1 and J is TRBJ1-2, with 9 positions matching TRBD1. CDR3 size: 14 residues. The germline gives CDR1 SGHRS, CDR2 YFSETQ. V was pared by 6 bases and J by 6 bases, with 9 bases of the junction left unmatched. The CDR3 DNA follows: TGCGCCAGCAACACCGGGACAGGGTATGATGGCTACACCTTC. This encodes CASNTGTGYDGYTF.

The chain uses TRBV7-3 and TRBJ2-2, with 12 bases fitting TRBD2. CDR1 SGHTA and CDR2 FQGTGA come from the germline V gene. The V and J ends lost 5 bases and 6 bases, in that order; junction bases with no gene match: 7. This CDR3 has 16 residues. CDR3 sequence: CASSAGTSGFAGELFF. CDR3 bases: TGTGCCAGCAGCGCGGGGACTAGCGGGTTTGCCGGGGAGCTGTTTTTT.

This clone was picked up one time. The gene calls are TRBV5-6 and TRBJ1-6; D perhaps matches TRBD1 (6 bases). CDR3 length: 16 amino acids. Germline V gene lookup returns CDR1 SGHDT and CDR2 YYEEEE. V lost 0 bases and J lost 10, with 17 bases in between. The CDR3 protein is CASSLADAGVMSPLHF. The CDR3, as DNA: TGTGCCAGCAGCTTGGCCGACGCAGGGGTAATGTCACCCCTCCACTTT.

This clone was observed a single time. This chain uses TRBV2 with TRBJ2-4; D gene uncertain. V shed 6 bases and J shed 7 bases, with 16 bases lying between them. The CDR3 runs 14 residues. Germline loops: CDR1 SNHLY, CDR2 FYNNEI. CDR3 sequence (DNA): TGTGCCAGCAGCAGTGCGACGGCCAGGAACATTCAGTACTTC. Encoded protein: CASSSATARNIQYF.

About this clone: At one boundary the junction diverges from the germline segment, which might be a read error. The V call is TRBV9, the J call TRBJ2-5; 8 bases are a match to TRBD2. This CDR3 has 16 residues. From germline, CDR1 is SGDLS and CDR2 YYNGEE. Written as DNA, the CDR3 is TGTGCCCGCAGCGTAGGTCCGGGGGGGGCTCGAGAGACCCAGTACTTC. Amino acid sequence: CARSVGPGGARETQYF.

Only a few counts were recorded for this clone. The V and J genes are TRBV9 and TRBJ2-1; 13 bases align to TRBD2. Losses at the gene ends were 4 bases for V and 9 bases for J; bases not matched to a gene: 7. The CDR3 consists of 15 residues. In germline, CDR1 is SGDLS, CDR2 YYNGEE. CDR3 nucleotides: TGTGCCAGCAGCCCTGGACTAGCGGGAGAGGGTGAGCAGTTCTTC. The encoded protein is CASSPGLAGEGEQFF. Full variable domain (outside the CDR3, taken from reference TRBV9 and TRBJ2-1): DSGVTQTPKHLITATGQRVTLRCSPRSGDLSVYWYQQSLDQGLQFLIQYYNGEERAKGNILERFSAQQFPDLHSELNLSSLELGDSALYFCASSPGLAGEGEQFFGPGTRLTVL.

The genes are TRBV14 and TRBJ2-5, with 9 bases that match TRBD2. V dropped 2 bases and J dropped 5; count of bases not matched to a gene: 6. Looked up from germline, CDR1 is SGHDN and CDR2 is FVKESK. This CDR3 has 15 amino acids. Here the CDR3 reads CASSQSIAGVETQYF. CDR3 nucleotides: TGTGCCAGCAGCCAATCGATAGCGGGAGTGGAGACCCAGTACTTC.

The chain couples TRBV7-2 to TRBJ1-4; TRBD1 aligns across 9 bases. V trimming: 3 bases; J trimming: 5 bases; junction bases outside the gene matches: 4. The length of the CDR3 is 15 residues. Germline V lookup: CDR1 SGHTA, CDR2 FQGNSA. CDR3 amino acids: CASSFRGTGNEKLFF. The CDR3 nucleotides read TGTGCCAGCAGCTTCCGGGGGACAGGGAATGAAAAACTGTTTTTT. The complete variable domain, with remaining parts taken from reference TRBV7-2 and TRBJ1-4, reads GAGVSQSPSNKVTEKGKDVELRCDPISGHTALYWYRQSLGQGLEFLIYFQGNSAPDKSGLPSDRFSAERTGGSVSTLTIQRTQQEDSAVYLCASSFRGTGNEKLFFGSGTQLSVL.

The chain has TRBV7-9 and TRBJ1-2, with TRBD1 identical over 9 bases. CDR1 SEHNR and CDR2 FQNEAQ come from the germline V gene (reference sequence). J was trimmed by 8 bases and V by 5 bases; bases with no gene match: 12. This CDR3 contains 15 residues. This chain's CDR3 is CASSTGTGRRKGYTF. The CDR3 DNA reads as TGTGCCAGCAGCACGGGGACAGGGAGAAGGAAAGGCTACACCTTC.

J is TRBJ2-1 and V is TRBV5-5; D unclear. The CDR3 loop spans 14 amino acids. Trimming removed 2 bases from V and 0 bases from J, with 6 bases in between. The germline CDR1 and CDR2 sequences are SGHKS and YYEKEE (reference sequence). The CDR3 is CASSFASSYNEQFF. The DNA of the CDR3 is TGTGCCAGCAGCTTTGCGAGCTCCTACAATGAGCAGTTCTTC.

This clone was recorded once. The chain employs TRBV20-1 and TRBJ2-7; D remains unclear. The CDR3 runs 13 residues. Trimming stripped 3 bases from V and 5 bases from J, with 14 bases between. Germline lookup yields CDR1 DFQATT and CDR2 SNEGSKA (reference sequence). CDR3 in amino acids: CSASRSSLDEQYF. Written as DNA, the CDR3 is TGCAGTGCTAGTCGGTCCTCCCTAGACGAGCAGTACTTC.

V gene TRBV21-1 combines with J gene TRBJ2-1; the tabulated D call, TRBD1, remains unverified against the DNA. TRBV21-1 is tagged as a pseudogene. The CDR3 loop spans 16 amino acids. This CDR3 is CASSAGQASSYNEQFF. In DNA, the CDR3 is TGTGCCAGCAGCGCAGGACAGGCCAGCTCCTACAATGAGCAGTTCTTC.

The CDR3 DNA sequence: TGCACCAGCAGCCGGGACAGGGGGCAGGGAAGCAATCAGCCCCAGCATTTT. Amino acids: CTSSRDRGQGSNQPQHF. J is TRBJ1-5 and V is TRBV1; the table calls TRBD1, which could not be checked here. TRBV1 is designated a pseudogene. This CDR3 is 17 amino acids long.

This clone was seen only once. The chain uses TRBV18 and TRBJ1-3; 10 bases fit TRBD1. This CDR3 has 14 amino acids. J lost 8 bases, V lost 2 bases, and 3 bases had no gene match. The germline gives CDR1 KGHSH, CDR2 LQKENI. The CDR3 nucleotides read TGTGCCAGCTCACCAGACAGGGGGCGGGACACCATATATTTT. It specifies CASSPDRGRDTIYF.

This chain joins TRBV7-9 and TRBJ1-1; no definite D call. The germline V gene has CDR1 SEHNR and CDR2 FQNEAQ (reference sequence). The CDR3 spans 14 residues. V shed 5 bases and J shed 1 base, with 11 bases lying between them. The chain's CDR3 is CASSTSPANTEAFF. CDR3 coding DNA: TGTGCCAGCAGCACGTCCCCGGCGAACACTGAAGCTTTCTTT.

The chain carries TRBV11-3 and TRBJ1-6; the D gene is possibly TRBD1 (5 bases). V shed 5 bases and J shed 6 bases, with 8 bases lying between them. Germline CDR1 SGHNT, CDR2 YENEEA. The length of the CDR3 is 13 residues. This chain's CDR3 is CASSHDSNSPLHF. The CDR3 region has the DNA TGTGCCAGCAGCCACGACAGTAATTCACCCCTCCACTTT.

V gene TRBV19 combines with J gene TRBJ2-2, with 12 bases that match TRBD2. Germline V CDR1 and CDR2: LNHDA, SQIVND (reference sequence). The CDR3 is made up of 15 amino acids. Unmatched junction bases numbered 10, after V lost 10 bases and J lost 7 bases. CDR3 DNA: TGTGCCACCACTAGCGGGGGGTCTAAGGGCGGGGAGCTGTTTTTT. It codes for CATTSGGSKGGELFF.

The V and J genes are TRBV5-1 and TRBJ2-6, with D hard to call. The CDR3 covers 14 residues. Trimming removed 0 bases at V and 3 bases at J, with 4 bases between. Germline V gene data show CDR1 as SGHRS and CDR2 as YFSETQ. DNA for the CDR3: TGCGCCAGCAGCTTGGGGTATGGGGCCAACGTCCTGACTTTC. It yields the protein CASSLGYGANVLTF.

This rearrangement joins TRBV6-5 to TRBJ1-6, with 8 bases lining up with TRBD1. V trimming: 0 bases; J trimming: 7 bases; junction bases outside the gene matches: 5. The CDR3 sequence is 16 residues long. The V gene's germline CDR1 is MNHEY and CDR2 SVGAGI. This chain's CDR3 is CASSYSTGAWNSPLHF. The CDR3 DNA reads TGTGCCAGCAGTTACTCGACAGGGGCGTGGAATTCACCCCTCCACTTT.

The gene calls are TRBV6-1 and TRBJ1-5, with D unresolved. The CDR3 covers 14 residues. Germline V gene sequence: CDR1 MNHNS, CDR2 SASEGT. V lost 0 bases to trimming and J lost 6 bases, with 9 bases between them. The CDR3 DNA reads TGTGCCAGCAGTGAAGCGCTTCTAGGTCAGCCCCAGCATTTT. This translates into CASSEALLGQPQHF.